Sequencing of this T cell receptor beta chain was carried out in a study of T cells in Graves' hyperthyroidism and ophthalmopathy. Background on the study: At the time of initial diagnosis and before any treatment, peripheral blood was collected. Study observations and caveats: Most expanded thyroid clonotypes above 0.001 recurred in blood.

This clonotype was seen ten or more times. The target antigen is unknown. This CDR3 has 14 amino acids. Germline CDR1 reads MNHEY; CDR2 reads SVGEGT. V was shortened by 0 bases and J by 6 bases, with 10 bases between the two germline ends. TCR beta CDR3 regions were amplified from RNA transcripts. A first-round RT-PCR of the TCR CDR3 used the HTBI primer set. TCRdb re-derived calls from the multiplex PCR reads in MiXCR, one entry per CDR3 protein. There are under 350,000 distinct CDR3 sequences in the sample; over 15% occur only once, and around 57% lies in the top ten. Patients with uncontrolled infections, other autoimmune diseases, pregnancy or lactation were excluded.

The sample comprised blood. This rearrangement joins TRBV6-2 or TRBV6-3 to TRBJ2-3; the D call may be TRBD1 or TRBD2 (5 bases each). The receptor was isolated from a woman between 55 and 75 years old with Graves' ophthalmopathy. This chain's CDR3 is CASSYSPEGDTQYF. Here the CDR3 DNA reads TGTGCCAGCAGTTACTCGCCAGAGGGGGATACGCAGTATTTT.